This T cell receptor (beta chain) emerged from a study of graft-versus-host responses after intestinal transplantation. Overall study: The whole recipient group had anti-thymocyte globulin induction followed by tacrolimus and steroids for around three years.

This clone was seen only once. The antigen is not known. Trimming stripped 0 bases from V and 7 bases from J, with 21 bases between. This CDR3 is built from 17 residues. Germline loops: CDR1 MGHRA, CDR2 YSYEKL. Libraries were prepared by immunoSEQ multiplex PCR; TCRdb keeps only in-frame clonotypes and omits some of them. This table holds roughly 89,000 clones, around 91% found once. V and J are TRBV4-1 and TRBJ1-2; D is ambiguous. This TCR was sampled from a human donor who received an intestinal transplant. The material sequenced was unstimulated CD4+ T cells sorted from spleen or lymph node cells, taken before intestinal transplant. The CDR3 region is CASSQDREGGIRGGYTF. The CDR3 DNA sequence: TGCGCCAGCAGCCAAGATCGGGAAGGAGGGATTCGGGGTGGCTACACCTTC.